This entry concerns a single T cell receptor (beta chain). The specificity of this receptor is unknown. No base quality information exists; no much larger clone differs at one position. At the DNA level, this CDR3 is encoded by other sequences in the same sample as well. This sample is drawn from a study of control samples from healthy donors and cancer patients (TCRdb year 2020). Relative to germline, V is 3 bases shorter and J is 6 bases shorter, with 9 bases between their ends. The germline V gene encodes CDR1 LGHDT and CDR2 YNNKEL (reference sequence). The CDR3, cysteine through phenylalanine, is 13 amino acids long. Here the CDR3 DNA is all that survives: 39 bases in frame from base 1. Libraries were prepared through the immunoSEQ multiplex PCR assay. TCRdb carries this immuneACCESS record with in-frame sequences only. Its versions omit some clonotypes, under half of them owing to an unresolved V gene in the studies checked, with the rest unexplained. Recorded for this sample are approximately 90,000 clones; about 81% of them occurred a single time. The top ten constitute under 40% of the sample.

The rearranged chain carries TRBV3-1 (or the pseudogene TRBV3-2) and TRBJ1-5, with no confidently assigned D gene. This TCR derives from a man in his sixties or seventies with lung cancer. The sequenced sample was PBMCs. The nucleotide sequence reads TGTGCCAGCAGCCAGCTCCGGGGTCAGCCCCAGCATTTT. It codes for CASSQLRGQPQHF.